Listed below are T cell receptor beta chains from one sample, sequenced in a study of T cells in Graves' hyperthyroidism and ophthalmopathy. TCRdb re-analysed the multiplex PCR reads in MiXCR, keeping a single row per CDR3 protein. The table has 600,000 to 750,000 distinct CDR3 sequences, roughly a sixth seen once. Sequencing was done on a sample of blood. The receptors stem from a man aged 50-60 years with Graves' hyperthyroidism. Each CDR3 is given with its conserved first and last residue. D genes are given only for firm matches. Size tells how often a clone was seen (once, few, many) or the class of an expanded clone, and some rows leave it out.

CDR3: CSVPSTGGPYEQYF
DNA: TGCAGCGTTCCATCGACAGGGGGCCCCTACGAGCAGTACTTC
D: TRBD1
J: TRBJ2-7
size: -
V: TRBV29-1

CDR3: CASSFSFRDREGNEQFF
DNA: TGTGCCAGCAGCTTTTCCTTCCGGGACAGGGAAGGCAATGAGCAGTTCTTC
D: TRBD1
J: TRBJ2-1
size: few
V: TRBV11-2

CDR3: CASSQAALGSGRGYEQYF
DNA: TGTGCCAGCAGCCAAGCTGCCCTCGGTAGCGGGAGAGGATACGAGCAGTACTTC
D: TRBD2
J: TRBJ2-7
size: few
V: TRBV3-1

CDR3: CSVEFASGTSRETQYF
DNA: TGCAGCGTTGAGTTTGCTAGCGGGACCTCCCGGGAGACCCAGTACTTC
D: TRBD2
J: TRBJ2-5
size: many
V: TRBV29-1

CDR3: CASSLEEGMNTEAFF
DNA: TGCGCCAGCAGCTTGGAGGAGGGCATGAACACTGAAGCTTTCTTT
D: -
J: TRBJ1-1
size: -
V: TRBV5-1

CDR3: CASSYSTVPIATQYF
DNA: TGTGCCAGCAGTTACTCGACGGTCCCAATAGCAACCCAGTACTTC
D: -
J: TRBJ2-5
size: many
V: TRBV6-5

CDR3: CASSFSRTGQQETQYF
DNA: TGTGCCAGCAGCTTCTCAAGGACAGGGCAACAAGAGACCCAGTACTTC
D: TRBD1
J: TRBJ2-5
size: -
V: TRBV11-2

CDR3: CASSRLYTQYF
DNA: TGTGCCAGCAGCCGTTTGTATACGCAGTATTTT
D: -
J: TRBJ2-3
size: -
V: TRBV11-2

CDR3: CASTTSDRYNSPLHF
DNA: TGTGCCAGCACCACATCGGACAGATATAATTCACCCCTCCACTTT
D: -
J: TRBJ1-6
size: many
V: TRBV28

CDR3: CASSPDRAWGYTF
DNA: TGTGCCAGCAGCCCTGACAGGGCCTGGGGCTACACCTTC
D: TRBD1
J: TRBJ1-2
size: many
V: TRBV11-2

CDR3: CASSLGSTDTQYF
DNA: TGTGCCAGCAGCTTAGGCAGCACAGATACGCAGTATTTT
D: -
J: TRBJ2-3
size: many
V: TRBV28

CDR3: CASSRSPGLAGRNTGELFF
DNA: TGTGCCAGCAGTCGATCCCCGGGACTAGCGGGTCGGAACACCGGGGAGCTGTTTTTT
D: TRBD2
J: TRBJ2-2
size: many
V: TRBV6-1

CDR3: CASSQASAGTVYGYTF
DNA: TGCGCCAGCAGCCAAGCAAGCGCCGGGACAGTCTATGGCTACACCTTC
D: TRBD1
J: TRBJ1-2
size: -
V: TRBV4-3

CDR3: CSARLAGGLSYEQYF
DNA: TGCAGTGCTAGGCTAGCGGGAGGACTCTCCTACGAGCAGTACTTC
D: TRBD2
J: TRBJ2-7
size: many
V: TRBV20-1

CDR3: CASSLRPGPGLAGGVNEQFF
DNA: TGTGCCAGCAGCTTAAGGCCGGGACCAGGACTAGCGGGAGGTGTCAATGAGCAGTTCTTC
D: TRBD2
J: TRBJ2-1
size: many
V: TRBV11-2

CDR3: CASSLMGTSGRRSEQFF
DNA: TGTGCCAGCAGCTTAATGGGGACTAGCGGGAGGAGGAGTGAGCAGTTCTTC
D: TRBD2
J: TRBJ2-1
size: -
V: TRBV13

CDR3: CASSVSGSRNEQYF
DNA: TGTGCCAGCAGCGTAAGTGGGAGTCGGAACGAGCAGTACTTC
D: -
J: TRBJ2-7
size: -
V: TRBV9

CDR3: CASSIHDRDYGYTF
DNA: TGTGCCAGCAGCATTCACGACAGGGACTATGGCTACACCTTC
D: TRBD1
J: TRBJ1-2
size: many
V: TRBV28

CDR3: CSASERAWRGYEQYF
DNA: TGCAGTGCTAGCGAAAGGGCCTGGCGGGGCTACGAGCAGTACTTC
D: -
J: TRBJ2-7
size: -
V: TRBV20-1

CDR3: CSAGGGDGEKLFF
DNA: TGCAGCGCCGGCGGAGGGGATGGGGAAAAACTGTTTTTT
D: -
J: TRBJ1-4
size: few
V: TRBV29-1

CDR3: CASSHLRLVSSEQYF
DNA: TGTGCCAGCAGTCACCTTCGACTAGTATCTAGCGAGCAGTACTTC
D: -
J: TRBJ2-7
size: many
V: TRBV6-1

CDR3: CAWGLEANTGELFF
DNA: TGTGCCTGGGGACTAGAAGCGAACACCGGGGAGCTGTTTTTT
D: TRBD2
J: TRBJ2-2
size: -
V: TRBV30

CDR3: CATLTGGFYEQYF
DNA: TGTGCCACCTTGACAGGGGGTTTCTACGAGCAGTACTTC
D: TRBD1
J: TRBJ2-7
size: many
V: TRBV28

CDR3: CASIATSGSYEQYF
DNA: TGTGCCAGCATTGCGACTAGCGGGAGCTACGAGCAGTACTTC
D: TRBD2
J: TRBJ2-7
size: -
V: TRBV6-2/TRBV6-3

CDR3: CASSGQGTQPQHF
DNA: TGTGCCAGCAGTGGTCAGGGAACTCAGCCCCAGCATTTT
D: -
J: TRBJ1-5
size: few
V: TRBV2

CDR3: CASSLLRDHEQYF
DNA: TGTGCCAGCTCACTCTTACGGGACCACGAGCAGTACTTC
D: -
J: TRBJ2-7
size: once
V: TRBV18

CDR3: CASSLPDGSGNEQFF
DNA: TGCGCCAGCAGCCTTCCGGACGGGAGTGGTAATGAGCAGTTCTTC
D: -
J: TRBJ2-1
size: many
V: TRBV5-1

CDR3: CASSSNPTGLAGDEQFF
DNA: TGTGCCAGCAGCTCCAACCCCACCGGACTAGCGGGAGATGAGCAGTTCTTC
D: TRBD2
J: TRBJ2-1
size: many
V: TRBV11-2

CDR3: CASSENSVGETQYF
DNA: TGTGCCAGCAGTGAAAATTCGGTGGGGGAGACCCAGTACTTC
D: -
J: TRBJ2-5
size: many
V: TRBV2

CDR3: CATLGGARYGYTF
DNA: TGTGCCACCCTGGGGGGGGCTCGTTATGGCTACACCTTC
D: -
J: TRBJ1-2
size: many
V: TRBV28

CDR3: CSAKSGRRNNEQFF
DNA: TGCAGTGCTAAAAGCGGGAGACGGAACAATGAGCAGTTCTTC
D: TRBD2
J: TRBJ2-1
size: few
V: TRBV20-1

CDR3: CASNGRGASSTDTQYF
DNA: TGTGCCAGCAATGGACGAGGTGCTTCTAGCACAGATACGCAGTATTTT
D: -
J: TRBJ2-3
size: many
V: TRBV12-3/TRBV12-4

CDR3: CASSRKGGTRSTDTQYF
DNA: TGTGCCAGCAGTCGCAAGGGGGGGACGAGGTCTACAGATACGCAGTATTTT
D: -
J: TRBJ2-3
size: many
V: TRBV12-3/TRBV12-4

CDR3: CASSARDRGKGYTF
DNA: TGCGCCAGCAGTGCCCGGGACAGGGGTAAAGGCTACACCTTC
D: TRBD1
J: TRBJ1-2
size: many
V: TRBV10-1

CDR3: CSARGARGSDKNIQYF
DNA: TGCAGTGCTAGAGGGGCCAGGGGGAGTGACAAAAACATTCAGTACTTC
D: TRBD1
J: TRBJ2-4
size: few
V: TRBV20-1

CDR3: CSSTGTSDYEQYF
DNA: TGCAGTTCGACCGGGACTAGCGACTACGAGCAGTACTTC
D: TRBD2
J: TRBJ2-7
size: many
V: TRBV20-1

CDR3: CASSRDLGRNTIYF
DNA: TGTGCCAGCAGCCGGGACCTAGGAAGAAACACCATATATTTT
D: -
J: TRBJ1-3
size: -
V: TRBV5-4

CDR3: CASSLLLPGQGKLGYTF
DNA: TGTGCCAGCAGTTTACTATTACCGGGACAGGGGAAGCTTGGCTACACCTTC
D: TRBD1
J: TRBJ1-2
size: many
V: TRBV28

CDR3: CASSRGQNTGELFF
DNA: TGTGCCAGTAGTAGGGGACAGAACACCGGGGAGCTGTTTTTT
D: -
J: TRBJ2-2
size: many
V: TRBV5-1

CDR3: CASSLARVLDFRRQPQHF
DNA: TGTGCCAGCAGCTTAGCGCGCGTTCTGGACTTTAGACGTCAGCCCCAGCATTTT
D: -
J: TRBJ1-5
size: many
V: TRBV7-8

CDR3: CASGWLAGGPDTQYF
DNA: TGCGCCAGCGGATGGCTGGCGGGAGGGCCCGATACGCAGTATTTT
D: TRBD2
J: TRBJ2-3
size: many
V: TRBV10-2

CDR3: CASSLDKSRVDTQYF
DNA: TGTGCCAGCAGCTTAGATAAATCCAGGGTCGATACGCAGTATTTT
D: -
J: TRBJ2-3
size: -
V: TRBV11-3

CDR3: CASSHRPGTGRYGYTF
DNA: TGTGCCAGCAGCCACCGTCCCGGGACAGGGCGCTATGGCTACACCTTC
D: TRBD1
J: TRBJ1-2
size: many
V: TRBV7-9

CDR3: CASSPLDSRDQPQHF
DNA: TGTGCCAGTAGCCCCTTAGACAGCCGTGATCAGCCCCAGCATTTT
D: -
J: TRBJ1-5
size: -
V: TRBV19

CDR3: CASGERGVNEQFF
DNA: TGTGCCAGTGGAGAGCGGGGGGTCAATGAGCAGTTCTTC
D: TRBD2
J: TRBJ2-1
size: many
V: TRBV12-3/TRBV12-4

CDR3: CASSPFAGGETQYF
DNA: TGTGCCAGCAGCCCCTTCGCGGGTGGAGAGACCCAGTACTTC
D: -
J: TRBJ2-5
size: -
V: TRBV13

CDR3: CASSPSLQPNEKLFF
DNA: TGCGCCAGCAGCCCTAGCCTACAGCCGAATGAAAAACTGTTTTTT
D: -
J: TRBJ1-4
size: -
V: TRBV4-1

CDR3: CASSFPTGGENRETQYF
DNA: TGTGCCAGCAGTTTCCCGACAGGGGGCGAAAACCGAGAGACCCAGTACTTC
D: TRBD1
J: TRBJ2-5
size: -
V: TRBV28

CDR3: CASRRTVSTDTQYF
DNA: TGTGCCAGCAGGAGGACAGTCAGCACAGATACGCAGTATTTT
D: -
J: TRBJ2-3
size: many
V: TRBV6-2/TRBV6-3